This T cell receptor (beta chain) was captured by sequencing in a study of a mutant IDH1 vaccine in newly diagnosed glioma. About the research overall: The treated group averaged approximately 42 years old and was about 60% male, about 40% female.

Time point given: week 35, safety follow-up. The vaccine gave 300 ug of a 20-mer mutant IDH1 peptide subcutaneously per dose. Using immunoSEQ multiplex PCR, the repertoire was profiled, and TCRdb retains in-frame clones only, with some absent. The sample lists tens of thousands of clones; about 76% were seen once. Findings and caveats of the study: Seemingly, top peripheral T cell clonotype changes bore no relation to pseudoprogression.

About this clone itself: The antigen is undetermined.

Trimming took 4 bases from V and 1 from J, leaving 4 bases between them. Looked up from germline, CDR1 is MGHDK and CDR2 is SYGVNS. This CDR3 is 12 amino acids long. The V gene is TRBV25-1, the J gene TRBJ2-5; D remains ambiguous. The TCR originated in a woman aged 40 to 50 with glioma. Some clones in this sample may be carry-over from other donors' samples. The input for sequencing was PBMCs, taken from a glioma patient whose treatment included an IDH1 peptide vaccine. The CDR3 reads CASSGVQETQYF. In DNA form, the CDR3 reads TGTGCCAGCAGTGGTGTCCAAGAGACCCAGTACTTC.